This is a list of T cell receptor beta chains from one sample in a study of blood T cell repertoires in COVID-19. Produced via immunoSEQ multiplex PCR; TCRdb's table is partial and in-frame only. This repertoire shows 250,000 to 350,000 clones, 87% found once; its top ten account for roughly 8%. The sample was peripheral blood. The receptors originated from a woman aged 50 to 60 who had recovered from COVID-19. The CDR3 runs from the conserved cysteine through the conserved F or W. A D gene is named only where the DNA matches it firmly. The listing skips clone size in some rows; elsewhere it reads once, few, many or a size class.

.	TRBV5-1	TRBJ1-2	.	CASSLAARGEANGYTF	TGCGCCAGCAGCTTGGCCGCCAGGGGCGAAGCAAATGGCTACACCTTC
TRBD2	TRBV5-1	TRBJ2-5	once	CASSSSGGTMGFRETQYF	TGCGCCAGCAGCTCTAGCGGGGGGACTATGGGTTTCCGGGAGACCCAGTACTTC
.	TRBV5-4	TRBJ1-2	once	CASSLEAFGYTF	TGTGCCAGCAGCTTGGAAGCCTTTGGCTACACCTTC
.	TRBV3-1/TRBV3-2	TRBJ1-1	.	CASSQDARGTEAFF	TGTGCCAGCAGCCAAGATGCCCGGGGCACTGAAGCTTTCTTT
.	TRBV19	TRBJ2-1	.	CASSQVLYNEQFF	TGTGCCAGTAGTCAGGTGTTGTACAATGAGCAGTTCTTC
TRBD1	TRBV30	TRBJ2-7	.	CAWNRRDRTYEQYF	TGTGCCTGGAATCGGCGGGACAGGACCTACGAGCAGTACTTC
TRBD2	TRBV24-1	TRBJ2-1	.	CATSDPSLAGDGEQFF	TGTGCCACCAGTGATCCATCACTAGCGGGAGATGGTGAGCAGTTCTTC
.	TRBV6-1	TRBJ1-5	.	CASSEARAAGPQHF	TGTGCCAGCAGTGAAGCGCGCGCCGCGGGGCCCCAGCATTTT
TRBD1	TRBV10-1	TRBJ1-1	few	CASGSGQGTEAFF	TGCGCCAGCGGCTCCGGACAGGGGACTGAAGCTTTCTTT
TRBD1	TRBV28	TRBJ1-2	.	CASSLSGTGGRGYTF	TGTGCCAGCAGTTTATCTGGGACAGGGGGTCGGGGCTACACCTTC
.	TRBV2	TRBJ2-1	.	CASRYSDNEQFF	TGTGCCAGCCGGTACTCGGACAATGAGCAGTTCTTC